Following are 29 T cell receptor beta chains from one sample sequenced in a study of shared clonotypes between healthy human individuals. The protocol was immunoSEQ multiplex PCR, while the TCRdb copy is restricted to in-frame clones and leaves out a portion. This table holds roughly 2,300,000 clones, around 93% found once. Sequencing input: naive CD4+ T cells from PBMCs. Subset noted: CD45RA+ positively selected. These receptors all come from a man aged 18-30 years in good health. Some clones in this sample may be carry-over from other donors' samples.

The count of this clone is one. This chain joins TRBV28 and TRBJ2-3; 13 positions agree with TRBD2. From germline, CDR1 is MDHEN and CDR2 SYDVKM. The CDR3 loop spans 16 amino acids. J gave up 2 bases and V 7 bases, and 6 bases lay outside the gene matches. DNA for the CDR3: TGTGCCAGCAACCCGACTAGCGGGAGGTACACAGATACGCAGTATTTT. Translating it yields CASNPTSGRYTDTQYF.

Points on this clone: The germline gene is not matched at one end of the junction; a read error may be the cause. This chain's CDR3 is CASSLSGPDLRLF. CDR3 nucleotide sequence: TGTGCCAGCAGTTTATCTGGCCCCGACCTGCGGCTCTTC. The chain joins TRBV28 to TRBJ2-1; D gene ambiguous. Looked up from germline, CDR1 is MDHEN and CDR2 is SYDVKM. The CDR3 has 13 amino acids. The entire variable domain, with the rest obtained from reference TRBV28 and TRBJ2-1, is as follows: DVKVTQSSRYLVKRTGEKVFLECVQDMDHENMFWYRQDPGLGLRLIYFSYDVKMKEKGDIPEGYSVSREKKERFSLILESASTNQTSMYLCASSLSGPDLRLFGPGTRLTVL.

The chain joins TRBV28 to TRBJ1-2; D is undetermined. The CDR3 loop spans 14 amino acids. V shed 2 bases and J shed 4 bases, with 11 bases lying between them. Germline lookup yields CDR1 MDHEN and CDR2 SYDVKM. CDR3 amino acids: CASSLKLTSYGYTF. The DNA of the CDR3 is TGTGCCAGCAGTTTAAAGCTTACCTCCTATGGCTACACCTTC.

With regard to this clone: The sample has other DNA sequences that encode this CDR3 too. The chain links TRBV5-1 to TRBJ2-7, with D possibly being TRBD1 or TRBD2 (5 bases each). V lost 4 bases and J lost 0, with 14 bases in between. The CDR3 spans 15 residues. Germline CDR1 reads SGHRS; CDR2 reads YFSETQ. The CDR3 here is CASSPGWGSSYEQYF. In DNA, the CDR3 is TGCGCCAGCAGCCCTGGTTGGGGGAGCTCCTACGAGCAGTACTTC.

The chain couples TRBV30 to TRBJ1-1; 7 nucleotides match TRBD1. Germline trimming cut 3 bases from V and 1 base from J; bases unmatched to any gene: 2. There are 13 residues in the CDR3. Germline V gene lookup returns CDR1 GTSNPN and CDR2 SVGIG (reference sequence). The CDR3 protein is CAWRGQSNTEAFF. The CDR3 nucleotides are TGTGCCTGGAGGGGACAGTCGAACACTGAAGCTTTCTTT.

The chain combines TRBV19 with TRBJ2-2; no definite D call. V shed 3 bases and J shed 6 bases, with 14 bases lying between them. Germline loops: CDR1 LNHDA, CDR2 SQIVND (reference sequence). The CDR3 has 15 amino acids. CDR3 sequence reads: CASSIPQMVAGELFF. The CDR3 DNA reads TGTGCCAGTAGTATCCCTCAGATGGTCGCCGGGGAGCTGTTTTTT.

Here the CDR3 DNA reads TGTGCCAGCAGCTCCCCTAGGCGTGAGCAGTTCTTC. The encoded protein is CASSSPRREQFF. The rearrangement links TRBV11-1 to TRBJ2-1; no clear D gene. CDR1 is SGHAT, CDR2 FQDESV, per germline (reference sequence). Trimming took off 4 bases at V and 9 bases at J, with 10 bases between the two ends. This CDR3 has 12 residues.

The chain is built from TRBV5-4 and TRBJ1-6, with a possible D match to TRBD1 (5 bases). The V gene lost 0 bases and the J gene lost 7 bases, with 11 bases spanning the gap. There are 15 residues in the CDR3. Per germline, CDR1 SGHNT and CDR2 YYREEE (reference sequence). CDR3 sequence reads: CASSLAQGYNSPLHF. The CDR3 DNA reads as TGTGCCAGCAGCTTGGCCCAGGGTTACAATTCACCCCTCCACTTT.

As for this clone: Within the sample, other DNA sequences also encode this same CDR3. The gene calls are TRBV5-1 and TRBJ2-2; D is possibly TRBD1 (6 bases). V lost 0 bases, J lost 4 bases, and 7 bases lay in between. The CDR3 has 14 residues. From germline, CDR1 is SGHRS and CDR2 YFSETQ. CDR3 in DNA: TGCGCCAGCAGCTTGGACAGGGTCACCGGGGAGCTGTTTTTT. This encodes CASSLDRVTGELFF.

The chain is built from TRBV5-1 and TRBJ2-1; unclear D gene. V lost 0 bases and J 2 bases, leaving 6 bases between the germline ends. CDR3 size: 14 residues. Germline V CDR1 and CDR2: SGHRS, YFSETQ. CDR3 sequence reads: CASSLELPYNEQFF. The CDR3 DNA is TGCGCCAGCAGCTTGGAGCTCCCCTACAATGAGCAGTTCTTC.

The chain employs TRBV9 and TRBJ2-1, with TRBD2 as a possible D gene (7 bases). V was trimmed by 4 bases and J by 5 bases, leaving 19 bases between them. The CDR3 is made up of 16 amino acids. CDR1 and CDR2 (germline): SGDLS, YYNGEE. In nucleotides, the CDR3 is TGTGCCAGCAGCCCCCAGGGAAGCGGGACACACAATGAGCAGTTCTTC. Translation gives CASSPQGSGTHNEQFF.

The rearrangement joins TRBV19 to TRBJ2-7; the D call may be TRBD1 or TRBD2 (6 bases each). Between the trimmed V and J ends, which lost 6 bases and 0 bases, there was a span of 12 bases. Per germline, CDR1 LNHDA and CDR2 SQIVND (reference sequence). The CDR3 extends over 14 amino acids. The CDR3 region is CASSGGEISYEQYF. Here the CDR3 DNA reads TGTGCCAGTAGCGGGGGCGAGATCTCCTACGAGCAGTACTTC.

The V gene is TRBV4-3, the J gene TRBJ2-2; the match to TRBD2 covers 9 bases. Germline lookup yields CDR1 LGHNA and CDR2 YSLEER. This CDR3 spans 17 amino acids. Unmatched junction bases numbered 11, after V lost 4 bases and J lost 5 bases. CDR3 DNA: TGCGCCAGCAGCCGGCTGCTAGGAGCGGGAGGTACCGGGGAGCTGTTTTTT. It yields the protein CASSRLLGAGGTGELFF.

The chain recombines TRBV10-3 with TRBJ2-3; weak D call: TRBD2 (7 bases). Germline CDR1 and CDR2: ENHRY and SYGVKD. The CDR3 is made up of 15 amino acids. V shed 5 bases and J shed 1 base, with 13 bases lying between them. CDR3 region: CAISQGLAGTDTQYF. The CDR3 DNA follows: TGTGCCATCAGTCAGGGGCTAGCGGGCACAGATACGCAGTATTTT.

CDR3 residues: CASSLFPRSTDTQYF. The DNA of the CDR3 is TGTGCCAGCAGTTTATTCCCCCGGAGCACAGATACGCAGTATTTT. The chain has TRBV27 and TRBJ2-3; D is unresolved. This CDR3 comprises 15 residues. Trimming stripped 1 base from V and 0 bases from J, with 8 bases between. Germline V gene data show CDR1 as MNHEY and CDR2 as SMNVEV (reference sequence).

V is TRBV7-9 and J is TRBJ2-7; D is uncertain. Trimming cost V 5 bases and J 3 bases, with 8 bases left between them. CDR1 and CDR2 from the germline V gene are SEHNR and FQNEAQ (reference sequence). CDR3 length equals 12 residues. CDR3 in amino acids: CASSRAFYEQYF. Here the CDR3 DNA reads TGTGCCAGCAGCCGCGCCTTCTACGAGCAGTACTTC. The whole variable domain, filled in from reference TRBV7-9 and TRBJ2-7, reads DTGVSQNPRHKITKRGQNVTFRCDPISEHNRLYWYRQTLGQGPEFLTYFQNEAQLEKSRLLSDRFSAERPKGSFSTLEIQRTEQGDSAMYLCASSRAFYEQYFGPGTRLTVT.

The chain recombines TRBV14 with TRBJ1-4; D is perhaps TRBD1 (6 bases). The CDR3 is 15 residues long. The germline gives CDR1 SGHDN, CDR2 FVKESK. V dropped 4 bases and J dropped 8 bases, with 17 bases sitting between them. CDR3 amino acids: CASSPGGRRMEKLFF. The CDR3 DNA is TGTGCCAGCAGCCCGGGGGGCCGGAGAATGGAAAAACTGTTTTTT.

This rearrangement joins TRBV2 to TRBJ2-2, with 8 bases that match TRBD2. V gave up 8 bases and J gave up 6 bases; unmatched junction bases: 8. The germline gives CDR1 SNHLY, CDR2 FYNNEI. The CDR3 consists of 14 residues. The DNA of the CDR3 is TGTGCCAGCGCTCCGGGACTAGGGCCCGGGGAGCTGTTTTTT. Encoded protein: CASAPGLGPGELFF.

Notes on this clone: Other DNA sequences in this specimen translate into the identical CDR3. The chain is built from TRBV19 and TRBJ2-2; D is unclear. Germline assignment: CDR1 LNHDA and CDR2 SQIVND (reference sequence). CDR3 length equals 14 residues. V lost 3 bases and J lost 3, with 8 bases in between. The CDR3 DNA reads as TGTGCCAGTAGTATTGGGCAGTACACCGGGGAGCTGTTTTTT. This encodes CASSIGQYTGELFF.

With regard to this clone: The same CDR3 is also encoded by other DNA sequences in this sample. The J gene is TRBJ2-2, the V gene TRBV7-8; 8 bases map to TRBD1. The CDR3 has 15 residues. The V gene's germline CDR1 is SGHVS and CDR2 FQNEAQ. V was pared by 3 bases and J by 0 bases, with 0 bases of the junction left unmatched. CDR3 DNA: TGTGCCAGCAGCTTGGGACAGGCGAACACCGGGGAGCTGTTTTTT. It specifies CASSLGQANTGELFF.

This clone was detected only once. J is TRBJ2-4 and V is TRBV30; TRBD2 aligns across 9 bases. V trimming: 1 base; J trimming: 0 bases; junction bases outside the gene matches: 10. The CDR3 length is 18 residues. CDR1 and CDR2 from the germline V gene are GTSNPN and SVGIG (reference sequence). The CDR3 region has the DNA TGTGCCTGGAGTGGGGAGAGCGGGAGGTCCCTAGCCAAAAACATTCAGTACTTC. Translating gives CAWSGESGRSLAKNIQYF.

The chain links TRBV6-6 to TRBJ2-7; 9 bases map to TRBD1. With V trimmed by 0 bases and J by 8 bases, 8 bases remained unmatched. CDR3 length: 15 residues. Germline assignment: CDR1 MNHNY and CDR2 SVGAGI (reference sequence). In nucleotides, the CDR3 is TGTGCCAGCAGTTACTCAGGGGACAGGGATTCCAAGCAGTACTTC. Translating gives CASSYSGDRDSKQYF.

CDR3 residues: CASSTTRTGAGELFF. The CDR3 DNA sequence: TGTGCCAGCTCCACAACGCGGACAGGGGCCGGGGAGCTGTTTTTT. The rearrangement links TRBV18 to TRBJ2-2; TRBD1 aligns across 9 bases. The CDR3 spans 15 residues. CDR1 and CDR2 from the germline V gene are KGHSH and LQKENI. V dropped 6 bases and J dropped 6; count of bases not matched to a gene: 8.

The chain links TRBV19 to TRBJ2-7, with a weak D call TRBD2 (6 bases). The ends were cut back, 4 bases at V and 3 bases at J, with 16 bases in the middle. The CDR3 contains 15 residues. Germline lookup yields CDR1 LNHDA and CDR2 SQIVND (reference sequence). The CDR3 spells CASSTTNGGDYEQYF. CDR3 coding DNA: TGTGCCAGTAGTACGACTAACGGAGGGGACTACGAGCAGTACTTC.

CDR3 coding DNA: TGTGCCAGCAGTTTAAAACTAGCGATTGCGCAGTATTTT. Protein product: CASSLKLAIAQYF. V and J are TRBV28 and TRBJ2-3; TRBD2 matches at 7 bases. The germline V gene encodes CDR1 MDHEN and CDR2 SYDVKM. The CDR3 runs to 13 residues. Trimming at V came to 2 bases and at J to 10 bases, leaving 6 bases not matched to a gene.

This chain links TRBV19 with TRBJ2-2; no reliable D call. Trimming stripped 3 bases from V and 5 bases from J, with 10 bases between. The CDR3 is 14 amino acids. The V gene's germline CDR1 is LNHDA and CDR2 SQIVND (reference sequence). The DNA of the CDR3 is TGTGCCAGTAGTATGGGCACAAGTACCGGGGAGCTGTTTTTT. Protein product: CASSMGTSTGELFF.

This clone has just a few counts. The chain combines TRBV7-2 with TRBJ1-1; D is perhaps TRBD1 (5 bases). The length of the CDR3 is 15 residues. The V and J ends lost 5 bases and 1 base respectively, with 14 bases between them. Germline CDR1 is SGHTA and CDR2 is FQGNSA. Here the CDR3 reads CASSVTGTENTEAFF. The CDR3 DNA is TGTGCCAGCAGCGTTACCGGGACGGAGAACACTGAAGCTTTCTTT.

V and J are TRBV7-6 and TRBJ1-3; D is unresolved. The CDR3 totals 14 residues. The V and J ends lost 8 bases and 0 bases respectively, with 11 bases between them. CDR1 is SGHVS, CDR2 FNYEAQ, per germline. The CDR3 reads CASADGVSGNTIYF. The CDR3 nucleotides read TGTGCCAGCGCGGATGGGGTCTCTGGAAACACCATATATTTT.

CDR3 sequence reads: CSVEDSRDNEQFF. The DNA for the CDR3 is TGCAGCGTTGAAGACTCGAGAGACAATGAGCAGTTCTTC. The V and J genes are TRBV29-1 and TRBJ2-1, with D hard to call. This CDR3 comprises 13 residues. The V gene's germline CDR1 is SQVTM and CDR2 ANQGSEA. V dropped 0 bases and J dropped 5 bases, with 8 bases sitting between them.